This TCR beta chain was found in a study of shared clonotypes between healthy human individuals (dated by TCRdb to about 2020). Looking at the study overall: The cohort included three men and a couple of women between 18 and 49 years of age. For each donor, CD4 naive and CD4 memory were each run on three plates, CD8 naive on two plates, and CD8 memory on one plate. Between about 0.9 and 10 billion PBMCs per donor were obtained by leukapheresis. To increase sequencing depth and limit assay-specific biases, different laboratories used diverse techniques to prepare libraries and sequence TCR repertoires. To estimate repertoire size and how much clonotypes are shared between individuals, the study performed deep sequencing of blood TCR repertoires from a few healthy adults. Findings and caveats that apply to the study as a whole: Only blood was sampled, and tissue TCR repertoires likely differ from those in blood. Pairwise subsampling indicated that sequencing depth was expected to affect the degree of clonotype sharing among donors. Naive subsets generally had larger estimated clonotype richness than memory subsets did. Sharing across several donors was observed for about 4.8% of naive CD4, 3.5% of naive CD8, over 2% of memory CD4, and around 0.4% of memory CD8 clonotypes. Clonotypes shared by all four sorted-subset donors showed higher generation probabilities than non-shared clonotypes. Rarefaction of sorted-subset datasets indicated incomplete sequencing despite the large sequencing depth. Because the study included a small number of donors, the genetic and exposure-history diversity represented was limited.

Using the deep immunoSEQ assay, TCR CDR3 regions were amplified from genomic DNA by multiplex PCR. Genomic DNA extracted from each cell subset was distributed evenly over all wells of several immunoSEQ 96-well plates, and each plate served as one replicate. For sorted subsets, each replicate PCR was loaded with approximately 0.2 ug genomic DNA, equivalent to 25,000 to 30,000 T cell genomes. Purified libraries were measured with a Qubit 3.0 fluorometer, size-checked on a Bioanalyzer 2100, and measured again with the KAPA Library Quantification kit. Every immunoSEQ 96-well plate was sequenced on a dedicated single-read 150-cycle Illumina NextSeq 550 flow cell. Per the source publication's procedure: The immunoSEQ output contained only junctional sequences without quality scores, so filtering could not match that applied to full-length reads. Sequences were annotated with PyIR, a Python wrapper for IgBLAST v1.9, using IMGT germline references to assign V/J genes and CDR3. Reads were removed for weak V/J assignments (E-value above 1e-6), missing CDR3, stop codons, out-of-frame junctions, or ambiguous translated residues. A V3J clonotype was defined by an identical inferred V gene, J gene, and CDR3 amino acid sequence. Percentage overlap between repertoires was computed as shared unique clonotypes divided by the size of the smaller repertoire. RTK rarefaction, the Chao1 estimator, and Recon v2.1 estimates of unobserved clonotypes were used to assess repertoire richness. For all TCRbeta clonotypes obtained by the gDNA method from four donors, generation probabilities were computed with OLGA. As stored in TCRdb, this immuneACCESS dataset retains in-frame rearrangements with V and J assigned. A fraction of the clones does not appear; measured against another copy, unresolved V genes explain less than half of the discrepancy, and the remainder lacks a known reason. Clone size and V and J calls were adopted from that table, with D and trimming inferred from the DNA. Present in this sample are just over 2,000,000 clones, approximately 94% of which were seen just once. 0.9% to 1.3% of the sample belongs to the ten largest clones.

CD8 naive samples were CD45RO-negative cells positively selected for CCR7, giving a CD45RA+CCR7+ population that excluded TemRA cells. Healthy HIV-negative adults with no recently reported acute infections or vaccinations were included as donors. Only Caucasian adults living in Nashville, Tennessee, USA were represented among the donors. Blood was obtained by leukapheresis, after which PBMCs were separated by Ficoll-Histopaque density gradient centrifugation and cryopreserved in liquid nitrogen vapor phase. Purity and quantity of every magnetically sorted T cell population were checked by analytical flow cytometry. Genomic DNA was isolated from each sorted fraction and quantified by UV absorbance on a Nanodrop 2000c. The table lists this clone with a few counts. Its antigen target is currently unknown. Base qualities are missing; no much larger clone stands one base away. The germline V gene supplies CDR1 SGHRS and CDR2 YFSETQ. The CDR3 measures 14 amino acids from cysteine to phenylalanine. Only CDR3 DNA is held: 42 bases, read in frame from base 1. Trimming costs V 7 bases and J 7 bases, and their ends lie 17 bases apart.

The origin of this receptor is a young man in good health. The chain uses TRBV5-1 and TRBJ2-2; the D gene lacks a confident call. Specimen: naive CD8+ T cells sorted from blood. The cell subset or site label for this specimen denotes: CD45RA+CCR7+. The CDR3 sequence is CASCDPTFFGELFF. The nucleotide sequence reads TGCGCCAGCTGCGACCCGACTTTTTTCGGGGAGCTGTTTTTT.